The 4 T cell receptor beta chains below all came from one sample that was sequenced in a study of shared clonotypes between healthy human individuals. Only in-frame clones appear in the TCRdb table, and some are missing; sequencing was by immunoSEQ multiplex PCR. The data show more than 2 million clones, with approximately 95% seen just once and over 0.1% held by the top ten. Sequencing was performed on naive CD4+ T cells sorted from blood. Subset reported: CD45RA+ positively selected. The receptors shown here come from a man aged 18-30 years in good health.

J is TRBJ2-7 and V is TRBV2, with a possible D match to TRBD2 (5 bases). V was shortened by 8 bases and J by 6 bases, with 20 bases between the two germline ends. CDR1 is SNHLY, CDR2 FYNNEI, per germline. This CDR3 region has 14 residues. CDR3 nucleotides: TGTGCCAGCGGATTCGAGGGCTTCCCTTCCGAGCAGTACTTC. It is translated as CASGFEGFPSEQYF.

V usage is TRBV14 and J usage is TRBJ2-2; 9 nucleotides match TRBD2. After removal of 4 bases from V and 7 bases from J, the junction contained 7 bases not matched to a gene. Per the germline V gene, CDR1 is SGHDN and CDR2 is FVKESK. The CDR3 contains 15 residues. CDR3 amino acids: CASSLSGSFVGELFF. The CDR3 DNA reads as TGTGCCAGCAGCCTTAGCGGGAGTTTCGTCGGGGAGCTGTTTTTT.

Here the CDR3 reads CASSVASSGGAYEQYF. CDR3 bases: TGTGCCAGCAGCGTGGCTTCTAGCGGGGGGGCCTACGAGCAGTACTTC. The chain has TRBV9 and TRBJ2-7; 12 bases match TRBD2. J lost 2 bases, V lost 2 bases, and 5 bases had no gene match. This CDR3 contains 16 residues. Germline V gene lookup returns CDR1 SGDLS and CDR2 YYNGEE.

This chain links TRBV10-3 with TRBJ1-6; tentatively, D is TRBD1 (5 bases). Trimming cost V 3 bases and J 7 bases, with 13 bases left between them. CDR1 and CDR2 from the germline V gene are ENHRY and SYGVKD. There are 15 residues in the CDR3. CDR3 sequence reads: CAISDGGTINSPLHF. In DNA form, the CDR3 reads TGTGCCATCAGTGATGGGGGAACCATAAATTCACCCCTCCACTTT.